This T cell receptor beta chain was sequenced during a study of T-cell reconstitution after alpha-beta-depleted transplantation in children. CDR3 length: 15 residues. Trimming took off 5 bases at V and 4 bases at J, with 17 bases between the two ends. In germline, CDR1 is MNHEY, CDR2 SMNVEV (reference sequence). In this sample, this clonotype turned up many times. This sample's TCRbeta library carried unique molecular identifier barcodes. One entry per CDR3 protein, called by TCRdb with MiXCR from the PCR reads. The data show more than 550,000 distinct CDR3 sequences, with roughly 10% seen just once and less than 4.5% held by the top ten.

This sequence originates from a human donor who donated a stem cell graft to a child with acute myeloid leukemia. The sample here was PBMCs from the stem cell graft donor, taken from the stem cell graft. The chain links TRBV27 to TRBJ2-5; perhaps TRBD2 as D (5 bases). CDR3 in DNA: TGTGCCAGCAGTCTTATGTCGGGGTTAAGAGAGACCCAGTACTTC. Protein: CASSLMSGLRETQYF.